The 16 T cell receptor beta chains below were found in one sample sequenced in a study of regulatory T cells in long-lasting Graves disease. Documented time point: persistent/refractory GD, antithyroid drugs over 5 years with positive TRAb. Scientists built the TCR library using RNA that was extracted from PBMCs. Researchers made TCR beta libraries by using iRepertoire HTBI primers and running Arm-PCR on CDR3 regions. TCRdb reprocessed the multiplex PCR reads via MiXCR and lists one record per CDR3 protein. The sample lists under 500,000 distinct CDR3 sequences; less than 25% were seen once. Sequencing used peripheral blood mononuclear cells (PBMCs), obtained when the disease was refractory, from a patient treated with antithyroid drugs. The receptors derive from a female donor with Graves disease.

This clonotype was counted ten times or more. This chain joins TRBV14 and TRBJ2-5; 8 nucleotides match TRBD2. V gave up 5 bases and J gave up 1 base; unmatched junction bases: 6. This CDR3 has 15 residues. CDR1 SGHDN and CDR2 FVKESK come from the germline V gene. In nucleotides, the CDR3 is TGTGCCAGCAGCACGCTAGGACTAGCCCAAGAGACCCAGTACTTC. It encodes CASSTLGLAQETQYF.

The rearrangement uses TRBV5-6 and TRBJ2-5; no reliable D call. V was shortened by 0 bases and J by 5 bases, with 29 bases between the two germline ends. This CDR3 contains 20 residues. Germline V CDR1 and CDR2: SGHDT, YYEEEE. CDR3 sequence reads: CASSLAQPPEYNIIWETQYF. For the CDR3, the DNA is TGTGCCAGCAGCTTGGCCCAACCCCCTGAATACAATATTATATGGGAGACCCAGTACTTC.

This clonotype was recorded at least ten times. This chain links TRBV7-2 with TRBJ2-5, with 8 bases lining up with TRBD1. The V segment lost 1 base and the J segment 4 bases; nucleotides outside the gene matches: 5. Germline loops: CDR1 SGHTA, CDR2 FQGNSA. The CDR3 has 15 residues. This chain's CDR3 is CASSLVVRGLETQYF. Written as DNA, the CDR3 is TGTGCCAGCAGCTTAGTGGTCAGGGGGCTAGAGACCCAGTACTTC.

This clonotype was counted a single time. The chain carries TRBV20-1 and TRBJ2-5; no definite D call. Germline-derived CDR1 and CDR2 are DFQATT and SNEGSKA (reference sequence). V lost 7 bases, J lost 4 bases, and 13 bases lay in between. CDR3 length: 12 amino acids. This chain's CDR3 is CSVPGLGETQYF. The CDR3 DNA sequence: TGCAGTGTCCCGGGTCTGGGAGAGACCCAGTACTTC.

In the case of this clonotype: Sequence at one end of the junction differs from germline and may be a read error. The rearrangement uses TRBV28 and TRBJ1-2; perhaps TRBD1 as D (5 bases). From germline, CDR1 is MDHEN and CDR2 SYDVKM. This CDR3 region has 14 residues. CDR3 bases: TGTACCAGCAGTCTCCCGACAGACTACTATGGCTACACCTTC. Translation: CTSSLPTDYYGYTF.

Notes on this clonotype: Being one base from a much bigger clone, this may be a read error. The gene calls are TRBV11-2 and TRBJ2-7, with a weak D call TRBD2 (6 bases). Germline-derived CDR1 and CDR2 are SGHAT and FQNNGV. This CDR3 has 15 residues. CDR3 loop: CASRPEWDSGNEQHF. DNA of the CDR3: TGTGCCAGCAGACCAGAATGGGACTCGGGGAACGAGCAGCACTTC.

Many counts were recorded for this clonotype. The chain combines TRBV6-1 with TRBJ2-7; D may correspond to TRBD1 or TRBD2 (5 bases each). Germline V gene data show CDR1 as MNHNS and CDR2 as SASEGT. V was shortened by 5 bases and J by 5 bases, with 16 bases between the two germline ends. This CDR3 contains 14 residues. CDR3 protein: CASSPRAGRDEQYF. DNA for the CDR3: TGTGCCAGCAGTCCCCGGGCAGGGCGGGACGAGCAGTACTTC.

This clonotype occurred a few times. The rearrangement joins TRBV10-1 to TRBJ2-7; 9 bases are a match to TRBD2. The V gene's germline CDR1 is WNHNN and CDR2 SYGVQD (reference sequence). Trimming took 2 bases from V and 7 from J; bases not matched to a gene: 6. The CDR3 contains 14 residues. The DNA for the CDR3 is TGCGCCAGCAGTGAGGCGACTAGCGGTTTGGAGCAGTACTTC. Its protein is CASSEATSGLEQYF.

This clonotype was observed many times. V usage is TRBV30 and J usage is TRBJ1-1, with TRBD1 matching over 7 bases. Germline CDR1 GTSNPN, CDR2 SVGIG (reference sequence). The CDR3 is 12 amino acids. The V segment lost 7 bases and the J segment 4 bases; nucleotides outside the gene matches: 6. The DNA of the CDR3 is TGTGCCTCGGACAGGACAGGCACTGAAGCTTTCTTT. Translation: CASDRTGTEAFF.

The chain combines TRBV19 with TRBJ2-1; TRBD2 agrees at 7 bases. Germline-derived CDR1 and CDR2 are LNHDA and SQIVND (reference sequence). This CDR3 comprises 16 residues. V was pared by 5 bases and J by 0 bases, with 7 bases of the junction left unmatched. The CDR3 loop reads CASSVLALSSYNEQFF. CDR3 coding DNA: TGTGCCAGTAGTGTACTAGCGCTCAGCTCCTACAATGAGCAGTTCTTC.

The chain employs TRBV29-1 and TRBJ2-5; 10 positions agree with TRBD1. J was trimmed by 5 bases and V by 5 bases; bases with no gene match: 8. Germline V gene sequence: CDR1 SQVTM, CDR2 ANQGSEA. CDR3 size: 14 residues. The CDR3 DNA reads TGCAGCGTTACGATGACAGGGGGCGGGGAGACCCAGTACTTC. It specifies CSVTMTGGGETQYF.

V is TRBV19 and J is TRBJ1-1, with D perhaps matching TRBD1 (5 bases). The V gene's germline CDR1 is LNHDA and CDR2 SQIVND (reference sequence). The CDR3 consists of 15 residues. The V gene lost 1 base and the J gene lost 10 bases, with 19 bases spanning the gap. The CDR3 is CASSIARRATRGAFF. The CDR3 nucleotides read TGTGCCAGTAGTATAGCGAGACGGGCAACAAGGGGAGCTTTCTTT. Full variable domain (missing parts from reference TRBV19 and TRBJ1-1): DGGITQSPKYLFRKEGQNVTLSCEQNLNHDAMYWYRQDPGQGLRLIYYSQIVNDFQKGDIAEGYSVSREKKESFPLTVTSAQKNPTAFYLCASSIARRATRGAFFGQGTRLTVV.

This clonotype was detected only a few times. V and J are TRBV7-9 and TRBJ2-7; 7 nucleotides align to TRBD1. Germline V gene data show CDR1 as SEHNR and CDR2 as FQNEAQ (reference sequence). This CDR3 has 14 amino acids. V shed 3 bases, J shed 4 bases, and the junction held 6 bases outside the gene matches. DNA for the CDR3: TGTGCCAGCAGCTTCTCGGGACAGCAGTACGAGCAGTACTTC. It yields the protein CASSFSGQQYEQYF.

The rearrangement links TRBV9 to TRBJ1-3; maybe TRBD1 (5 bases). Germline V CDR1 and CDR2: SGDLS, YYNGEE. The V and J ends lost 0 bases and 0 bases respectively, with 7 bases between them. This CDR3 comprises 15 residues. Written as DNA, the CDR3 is TGTGCCAGCAGCGTAGATGGGGGCTCTGGAAACACCATATATTTT. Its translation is CASSVDGGSGNTIYF.

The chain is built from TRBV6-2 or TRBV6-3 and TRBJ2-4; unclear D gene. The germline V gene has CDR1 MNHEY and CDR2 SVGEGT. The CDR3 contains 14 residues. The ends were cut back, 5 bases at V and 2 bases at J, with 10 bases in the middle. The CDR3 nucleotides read TGTGCCAGCAGTGAGCAGGACCCCAAAAACATTCAGTACTTC. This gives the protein CASSEQDPKNIQYF.

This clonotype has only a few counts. CDR3 sequence: CASSYSSFGGGTGELFF. CDR3 nucleotide sequence: TGTGCCAGCAGTTACTCCAGTTTTGGTGGGGGGACCGGGGAGCTGTTTTTT. The chain has TRBV6-5 and TRBJ2-2, with D perhaps TRBD2 (6 bases). This CDR3 region has 17 residues. V lost 0 bases and J 5 bases, leaving 16 bases between the germline ends. The germline V gene has CDR1 MNHEY and CDR2 SVGAGI.